Sequencing of this TCR beta chain was carried out in a study of T cells after yellow fever vaccination. Study-level information: For low cell numbers, libraries were made with SMART-Seq v4 Ultra Low Input.

Study-level results: Weaker overall was a secondary response that nonetheless peaked faster, on day 5 versus 15. At 95% to 97% for CD4 and around 91% for CD8, most primary-vaccination clones showed up again after the booster.

As concerns this clonotype: Its target is not known.

There are 14 residues in the CDR3. Germline V gives CDR1 MNHEY, CDR2 SMNVEV (reference sequence). V lost 0 bases to trimming and J lost 0 bases, with 5 bases between them. 5'RACE template switching generated TCR cDNA, adding a universal primer site and UMIs. Each CDR3 protein is one row after TCRdb ran MiXCR on the 5' RACE reads. Among about 430,000 distinct CDR3 sequences listed, around 20% were seen once. This TCR came from a man aged 18 to 29 who received the YFV17D yellow fever vaccine. This sequence joins TRBV27 and TRBJ1-1; D is unresolved. The sample consisted of PBMCs, taken before the yellow fever booster vaccination. CDR3 sequence reads: CASSLSFVNTEAFF. As DNA, the CDR3 is TGTGCCAGCAGTTTATCTTTCGTGAACACTGAAGCTTTCTTT.